This T cell receptor beta chain came from a study of blood T cell repertoires in COVID-19. On the study more broadly: PBMCs, B-cell-depleted T cells, or T cells provided the cDNA or gDNA that made up the material.

The CDR3 totals 13 residues. V lost 1 base, J lost 12 bases, and 7 bases stayed unmatched. Germline V gene data show CDR1 as MNHNS and CDR2 as SASEGT. Authors' analysis steps: Quantification of nucleated cells was approximated via reference gene primer amplification. Measured with immunoSEQ multiplex PCR; TCRdb has only the in-frame clones, and not every one. V and J calls and clone size are as listed in that table; D and trimming were resolved from the DNA. This sample has tens of thousands of clones, with 90% found just once. Input material: peripheral blood. This clonotype was obtained from a human donor in a cohort sampled during active COVID-19. The chain has TRBV6-1 and TRBJ2-7, with 9 bases that match TRBD2. The CDR3 sequence is CASSEDPLAGPYF. The CDR3 DNA follows: TGTGCCAGCAGTGAAGACCCACTAGCGGGTCCGTACTTC.